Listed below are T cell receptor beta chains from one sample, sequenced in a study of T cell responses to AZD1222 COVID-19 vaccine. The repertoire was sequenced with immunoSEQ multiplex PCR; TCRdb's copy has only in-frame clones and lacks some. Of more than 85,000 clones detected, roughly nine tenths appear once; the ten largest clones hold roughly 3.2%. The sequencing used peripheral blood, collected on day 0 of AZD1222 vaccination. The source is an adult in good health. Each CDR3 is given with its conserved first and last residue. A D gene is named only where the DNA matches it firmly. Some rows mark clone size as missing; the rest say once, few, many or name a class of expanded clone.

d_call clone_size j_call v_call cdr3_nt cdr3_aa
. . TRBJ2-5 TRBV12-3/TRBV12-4 TGTGCCAGCAGTGTTCCGGGGCCGACCCAGTACTTC CASSVPGPTQYF
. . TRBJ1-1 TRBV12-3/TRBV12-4 TGTGCCAGCAGGCCCCCCGGACGGACTGAAGCTTTCTTT CASRPPGRTEAFF
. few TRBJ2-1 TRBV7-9 TGTGCCAGCAGCTTAGCGAACGCCGACAATGAGCAGTTCTTC CASSLANADNEQFF
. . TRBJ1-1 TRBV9 TGTGCCAGCAGCGTACGGGGTGACACTGAAGCTTTCTTT CASSVRGDTEAFF
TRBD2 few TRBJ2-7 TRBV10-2 TGCGCCAGCAGACAGACTAGCGGGAGCTCCTACGAGCAGTACTTC CASRQTSGSSYEQYF
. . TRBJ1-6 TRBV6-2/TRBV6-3 TGTGCCAGCAGCCTCGAGGGCTCCAATTCACCCCTCCACTTT CASSLEGSNSPLHF
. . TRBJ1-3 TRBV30 TGTGCCTGGTCTCTCCCTGTAGGGAACACCATATATTTT CAWSLPVGNTIYF
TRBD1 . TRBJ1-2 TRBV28 TGTGCCAGCACCCGGGACAGGACCTATGGCTACACCTTC CASTRDRTYGYTF
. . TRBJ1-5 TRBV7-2 TGTGCCAGCAGCTTAGGCGGCAGCTTCAATCAGCCCCAGCATTTT CASSLGGSFNQPQHF
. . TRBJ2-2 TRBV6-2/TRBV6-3 TGTGCCAGCAGCCCCGCCCGGGCCACCGGGGAGCTGTTTTTT CASSPARATGELFF
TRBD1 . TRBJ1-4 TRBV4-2 TGTGCCAGCAGCCTTGTGACAGGGGGCAGTGAAAAACTGTTTTTT CASSLVTGGSEKLFF
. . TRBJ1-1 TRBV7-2 TGTGCCAGCAGCTTAACCCTCAGTAACACTGAAGCTTTCTTT CASSLTLSNTEAFF
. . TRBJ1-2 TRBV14 TGTGCCAGCAGCCAGGCGGAGGGTGGCTACACCTTC CASSQAEGGYTF
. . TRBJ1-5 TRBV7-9 TGTGCCAGCAGCTTAGGGTCAGGCAGCAATCAGCCCCAGCATTTT CASSLGSGSNQPQHF
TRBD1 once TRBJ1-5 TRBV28 TGTGCCAGCAAAATAACAGGGGCGGCTCAGCCCCAGCATTTT CASKITGAAQPQHF
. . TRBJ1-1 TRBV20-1 TGCAGTGCTGCATACTACACTGAAGCTTTCTTT CSAAYYTEAFF
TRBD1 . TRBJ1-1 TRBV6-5 TGTGCCAGCAGGCAACCACAGGGGATGAACACTGAAGCTTTCTTT CASRQPQGMNTEAFF
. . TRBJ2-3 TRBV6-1 TGTGCAATCAGGCAGGAACCAAGCACAGATACGCAGTATTTT CAIRQEPSTDTQYF
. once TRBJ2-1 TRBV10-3 TGTGCCGTCGGACTGGCAATCGGTGAGCAGTTCTTC CAVGLAIGEQFF
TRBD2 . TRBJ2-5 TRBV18 TGTGCCAGCTCGGCGAAGCGGGGGGGGAAAGAGACCCAGTACTTC CASSAKRGGKETQYF
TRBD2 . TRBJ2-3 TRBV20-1 TGCAGTGCTAGTGGTGCGGCGGGGGGGCCCCGCACAGATACGCAGTATTTT CSASGAAGGPRTDTQYF
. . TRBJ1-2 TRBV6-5 TGTGCCAGCAGTTACTCAGGCAGGGGATCGTACGGCTACACCTTC CASSYSGRGSYGYTF
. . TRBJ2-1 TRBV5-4 TGTGCCAGCAGAACGGACGCTTACAATGAGCAGTTCTTC CASRTDAYNEQFF
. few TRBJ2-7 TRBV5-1 TGCGCCAGCAGCCAGGGCGGGGATTACGAGCAGTACTTC CASSQGGDYEQYF
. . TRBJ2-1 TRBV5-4 TGTGCCAGCAGCTTCCACAGGGGAGGCGATGAGCAGTTCTTC CASSFHRGGDEQFF
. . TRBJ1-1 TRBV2 TGTGCCAGCAGTGAAAGGGGACGGAGGGGCGCTGAAGCTTTCTTT CASSERGRRGAEAFF
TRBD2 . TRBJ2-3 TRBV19 TGTGCCAGTAGTACCGGACTAGCTCCCACAGATACGCAGTATTTT CASSTGLAPTDTQYF
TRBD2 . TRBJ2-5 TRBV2 TGTGCCAGCAGGGGGACTAGCGGGCAAGAGACCCAGTACTTC CASRGTSGQETQYF
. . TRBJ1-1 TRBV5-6 TGTGCCAGCAGGCTGGCAGGGTTTTCCACTGAAGCTTTCTTT CASRLAGFSTEAFF
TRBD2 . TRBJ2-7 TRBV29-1 TGCAGCGTAGAAGCGGGAGAGAAGCAGTACTTC CSVEAGEKQYF
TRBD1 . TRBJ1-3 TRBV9 TGTGCCAGCAGCGTAGCTGGGGCAGGGGGTGCTGGAAACACCATATATTTT CASSVAGAGGAGNTIYF